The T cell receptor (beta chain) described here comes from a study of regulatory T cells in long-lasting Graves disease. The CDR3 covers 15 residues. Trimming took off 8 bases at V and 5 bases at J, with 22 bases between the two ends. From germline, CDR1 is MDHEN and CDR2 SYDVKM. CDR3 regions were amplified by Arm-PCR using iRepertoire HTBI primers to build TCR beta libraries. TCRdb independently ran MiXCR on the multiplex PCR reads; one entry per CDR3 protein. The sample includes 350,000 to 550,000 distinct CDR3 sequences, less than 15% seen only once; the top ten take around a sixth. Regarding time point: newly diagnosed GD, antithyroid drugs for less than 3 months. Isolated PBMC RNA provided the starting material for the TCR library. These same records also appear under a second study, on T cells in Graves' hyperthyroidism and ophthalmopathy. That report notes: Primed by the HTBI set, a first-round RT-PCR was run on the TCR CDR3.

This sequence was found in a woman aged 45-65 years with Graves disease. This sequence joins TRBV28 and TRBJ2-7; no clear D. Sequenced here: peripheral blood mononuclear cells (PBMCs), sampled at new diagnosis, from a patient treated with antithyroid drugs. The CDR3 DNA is TGTGCCAGCGCCTCCGCTGCAGGAGCCCGGCACGAGCAGTACTTC. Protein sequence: CASASAAGARHEQYF.